This T cell receptor beta chain was obtained from a study of CD8 T cells in acute hepatitis C reinfection. Method: immunoSEQ multiplex PCR; TCRdb's copy keeps in-frame clones and lacks some. The data contain tens of thousands of clones, roughly 89% of them singletons. Time point of the sample: naive CD8 control sorted from an acute-time-point sample. This receptor was obtained from a man younger than 45 with chronic hepatitis C. The sequenced material came from naive CD8+ T cells from PBMCs.

This CDR3 reads CASSAQAGTAYEQYF. The CDR3, as DNA: TGTGCCAGCAGCGCCCAGGCCGGGACTGCGTACGAGCAGTACTTC. The chain is built from TRBV9 and TRBJ2-7; D might be TRBD2 (6 bases). From germline, CDR1 is SGDLS and CDR2 YYNGEE. The CDR3 runs to 15 residues. V gave up 3 bases and J gave up 4 bases, with 17 bases separating them.